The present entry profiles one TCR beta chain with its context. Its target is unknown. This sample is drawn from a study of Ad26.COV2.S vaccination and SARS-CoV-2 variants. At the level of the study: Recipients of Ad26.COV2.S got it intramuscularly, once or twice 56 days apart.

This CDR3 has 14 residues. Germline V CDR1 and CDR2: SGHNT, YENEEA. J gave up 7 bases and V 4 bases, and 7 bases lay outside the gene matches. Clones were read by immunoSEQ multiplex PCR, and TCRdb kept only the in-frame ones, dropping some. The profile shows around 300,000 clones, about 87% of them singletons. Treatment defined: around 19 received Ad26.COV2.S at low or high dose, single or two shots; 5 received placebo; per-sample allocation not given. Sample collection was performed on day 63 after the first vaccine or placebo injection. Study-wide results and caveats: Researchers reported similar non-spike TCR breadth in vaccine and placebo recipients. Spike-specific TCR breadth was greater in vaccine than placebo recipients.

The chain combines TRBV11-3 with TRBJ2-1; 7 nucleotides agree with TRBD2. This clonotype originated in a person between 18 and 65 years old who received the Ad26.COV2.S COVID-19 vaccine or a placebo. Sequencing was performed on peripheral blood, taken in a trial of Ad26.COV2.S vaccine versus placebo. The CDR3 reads CASSSRTSGNEQFF. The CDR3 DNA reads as TGTGCCAGCAGCTCTCGGACTAGTGGGAATGAGCAGTTCTTC.